The 14 T cell receptor beta chains below come from one sample, sequenced in a study of T cell changes during pregnancy in multiple sclerosis. Assay: immunoSEQ multiplex PCR; the TCRdb copy retains only in-frame clones and omits some. Here the sample spans tens of thousands of clones, roughly nine tenths being singletons. Sequencing was performed on CD4+ T cells from peripheral blood mononuclear cells, taken in the first trimester of pregnancy. These TCRs come from a female donor with multiple sclerosis, enrolled in a pregnancy study.

The rearrangement links TRBV30 to TRBJ2-7; 10 bases align to TRBD2. The CDR3 runs to 13 residues. Per the germline V gene, CDR1 is GTSNPN and CDR2 is SVGIG (reference sequence). J was trimmed by 6 bases and V by 0 bases; bases with no gene match: 2. The CDR3 sequence is CAWSVAGGPEQYF. CDR3 sequence (DNA): TGTGCCTGGAGTGTAGCGGGAGGGCCCGAGCAGTACTTC.

The chain uses TRBV25-1 and TRBJ1-2, with D perhaps matching TRBD1 (5 bases). From germline, CDR1 is MGHDK and CDR2 SYGVNS. Trimming took 4 bases from V and 2 from J, leaving 11 bases between them. This CDR3 has 14 amino acids. The CDR3 loop is CASSGVGENYGYTF. The CDR3 DNA reads TGTGCCAGCAGTGGGGTAGGGGAAAACTATGGCTACACCTTC.

V is TRBV25-1 and J is TRBJ2-7; D is ambiguous. Germline-derived CDR1 and CDR2 are MGHDK and SYGVNS. The CDR3 is 13 residues long. Trimming shortened V by 4 bases and J by 2 bases, and 9 bases separated the two germline ends. The CDR3 here is CASSALYPYEQYF. The DNA of the CDR3 is TGTGCCAGCAGTGCCCTCTACCCCTACGAGCAGTACTTC.

The chain has TRBV5-4 and TRBJ2-7; 7 bases are a match to TRBD1. The V gene end was trimmed by 0 bases and the J gene end by 5 bases; junction bases not matched to a gene: 11. The germline V gene has CDR1 SGHNT and CDR2 YYREEE (reference sequence). The CDR3 has 16 amino acids. CDR3 sequence: CASSLGQGLGAHEQYF. CDR3 nucleotides: TGTGCCAGCAGCTTGGGACAGGGATTGGGGGCACACGAGCAGTACTTC.

The CDR3 DNA sequence: TGCAGCGTTGTAGGGGGCGGCTATGGCTACACCTTC. Encoded protein: CSVVGGGYGYTF. J is TRBJ1-2 and V is TRBV29-1; 7 bases align to TRBD1. Germline V gene lookup returns CDR1 SQVTM and CDR2 ANQGSEA. This CDR3 comprises 12 residues. J lost 4 bases, V lost 4 bases, and 3 bases had no gene match.

This chain links TRBV21-1 with TRBJ2-4; no DNA check was done on the table's D call, TRBD1. TRBV21-1 is a recognized pseudogene. The CDR3 spans 11 residues. CDR3 nucleotide sequence: TGTGCCAGCCAGGGCGAAAACATTCAGTACTTC. Translated, it gives CASQGENIQYF.

This clone was found once. The chain has TRBV9 and TRBJ1-2, with unresolved D. This CDR3 region has 16 residues. V was cut by 4 bases and J by 4 bases, with 20 bases left in between. Germline V gene lookup returns CDR1 SGDLS and CDR2 YYNGEE. As DNA, the CDR3 is TGTGCCAGCAGCCCAGTGGTCCGAGGGTCGGGCTATGGCTACACCTTC. It encodes CASSPVVRGSGYGYTF.

V and J are TRBV6-6 and TRBJ1-1; D is unresolved. The ends were cut back, 3 bases at V and 6 bases at J, with 8 bases in the middle. This CDR3 has 12 residues. Looked up from germline, CDR1 is MNHNY and CDR2 is SVGAGI (reference sequence). The CDR3 DNA is TGTGCCAGCAGTTATTCTACCCCTGAAGCTTTCTTT. Protein sequence: CASSYSTPEAFF.

The chain joins TRBV6-4 to TRBJ2-1; 9 bases are a match to TRBD2. V gave up 4 bases and J gave up 0 bases; unmatched junction bases: 4. CDR1 and CDR2 from the germline V gene are MRHNA and SNTAGT. This CDR3 is 16 amino acids long. CDR3 nucleotides: TGTGCCAGCAGTGCGATTAGCGGGAGCTCCTACAATGAGCAGTTCTTC. Amino acid sequence: CASSAISGSSYNEQFF.

V and J are TRBV5-1 and TRBJ1-2, with D perhaps TRBD1 (6 bases). CDR3 length: 14 amino acids. Germline V gene sequence: CDR1 SGHRS, CDR2 YFSETQ. Trimming left V 0 bases short and J 2 bases short, with 8 bases between. CDR3 sequence (DNA): TGCGCCAGCAGCTTGGATGGGGGCAACTATGGCTACACCTTC. Translation: CASSLDGGNYGYTF.

This chain uses TRBV7-9 with TRBJ2-2; D might be TRBD1 (6 bases). Germline CDR1 reads SEHNR; CDR2 reads FQNEAQ (reference sequence). This CDR3 comprises 13 residues. V dropped 3 bases and J dropped 6 bases, with 8 bases sitting between them. The CDR3 region has the DNA TGTGCCAGCAGCTTTACAGGGCCCGGGGAGCTGTTTTTT. Its protein is CASSFTGPGELFF.

The rearrangement joins TRBV29-1 to TRBJ1-1; D gene uncertain. The V and J ends lost 6 bases and 0 bases respectively, with 14 bases between them. The V gene's germline CDR1 is SQVTM and CDR2 ANQGSEA. The CDR3 runs to 14 residues. CDR3 sequence: CSVGQASMNTEAFF. The CDR3 region has the DNA TGCAGCGTGGGTCAGGCCTCAATGAACACTGAAGCTTTCTTT.

CDR3 in amino acids: CASSQDSKGSSGNTIYF. The CDR3 DNA sequence: TGCGCCAGCAGCCAAGATAGTAAGGGGTCCTCTGGAAACACCATATATTTT. This chain links TRBV4-3 with TRBJ1-3; a weak D match, TRBD1 (5 bases). Germline assignment: CDR1 LGHNA and CDR2 YSLEER. The V gene lost 0 bases and the J gene lost 0 bases, with 12 bases spanning the gap. The CDR3 runs to 17 residues.

The chain uses TRBV6-1 and TRBJ2-1, with 7 bases aligning to TRBD2. The V and J ends lost 6 bases and 8 bases, in that order; junction bases with no gene match: 10. The CDR3 extends over 14 amino acids. Per germline, CDR1 MNHNS and CDR2 SASEGT. DNA for the CDR3: TGTGCCAGCAGGGGGACTACCCCTCCCTATGAGCAGTTCTTC. Residues: CASRGTTPPYEQFF.